Listed here are 26 T cell receptor beta chains from one sample, sequenced in a study of blood T cell repertoires in COVID-19. The repertoire was sequenced with immunoSEQ multiplex PCR; TCRdb's copy has only in-frame clones and lacks some. The table records 100,000 to 110,000 clones, around four fifths of them present only once. Sample: peripheral blood. These receptors were taken from a woman between 65 and 79 years old with acute or convalescent COVID-19.

DNA of the CDR3: TGTGCCAGCAGCTTGGACCCAGGGGGCACCGGGGAGCTGTTTTTT. This translates into CASSLDPGGTGELFF. V usage is TRBV5-5 and J usage is TRBJ2-2, with TRBD1 matching 7 bases. Germline V gene data show CDR1 as SGHKS and CDR2 as YYEKEE (reference sequence). This CDR3 comprises 15 residues. Unmatched junction bases numbered 3, after V lost 0 bases and J lost 4 bases. Supplemented by reference TRBV5-5 and TRBJ2-2, the full variable domain reads DAGVTQSPTHLIKTRGQQVTLRCSPISGHKSVSWYQQVLGQGPQFIFQYYEKEERGRGNFPDRFSARQFPNYSSELNVNALLLGDSALYLCASSLDPGGTGELFFGEGSRLTVL.

The chain combines TRBV7-2 with TRBJ2-2; 16 bases align to TRBD2. This CDR3 comprises 18 residues. The junction had 2 bases not matched to a gene; V was cut back by 4 bases and J by 0 bases. CDR1 SGHTA and CDR2 FQGNSA come from the germline V gene. The DNA of the CDR3 is TGTGCCAGCAGCTCGGGGACTAGCGGGGGGGCGAACACCGGGGAGCTGTTTTTT. Its protein product is CASSSGTSGGANTGELFF. Full variable domain (missing parts from reference TRBV7-2 and TRBJ2-2): GAGVSQSPSNKVTEKGKDVELRCDPISGHTALYWYRQSLGQGLEFLIYFQGNSAPDKSGLPSDRFSAERTGGSVSTLTIQRTQQEDSAVYLCASSSGTSGGANTGELFFGEGSRLTVL.

A few counts support this clone. The rearrangement joins TRBV7-3 to TRBJ2-2; D is unclear. Germline V gene lookup returns CDR1 SGHTA and CDR2 FQGTGA. The ends were cut back, 3 bases at V and 4 bases at J, with 9 bases in the middle. This CDR3 is 14 amino acids long. The CDR3: CASSFYTATGELFF. The CDR3 nucleotides read TGTGCCAGCAGCTTCTATACAGCCACCGGGGAGCTGTTTTTT.

The V and J genes are TRBV4-1 and TRBJ2-7; D may be TRBD2 (5 bases). Trimming stripped 8 bases from V and 3 bases from J, with 14 bases between. In germline, CDR1 is MGHRA, CDR2 YSYEKL. The CDR3 length is 13 residues. The CDR3 nucleotides read TGCGCCAGCGGCGACCCCGGGGACTACGAGCAGTACTTC. This codes for CASGDPGDYEQYF.

A remark on this clone: Other nucleotide sequences in the sample specify the same CDR3. The rearrangement joins TRBV6-5 to TRBJ1-1; 7 bases map to TRBD1. The germline gives CDR1 MNHEY, CDR2 SVGAGI. The CDR3 loop spans 13 amino acids. V gave up 6 bases and J gave up 4 bases; unmatched junction bases: 5. CDR3 sequence reads: CASRRTGVTEAFF. CDR3 coding DNA: TGTGCCAGCAGAAGAACAGGGGTCACTGAAGCTTTCTTT.

DNA for the CDR3: TGTGCCTGGAGTCCGACTAGCGGGGGTTTCACAGATACGCAGTATTTT. Protein product: CAWSPTSGGFTDTQYF. V and J are TRBV30 and TRBJ2-3; 12 bases match TRBD2. CDR3 size: 16 residues. V was pared by 2 bases and J by 2 bases, with 5 bases of the junction left unmatched. CDR1 is GTSNPN and CDR2 is SVGIG in the germline V gene (reference sequence).

This rearrangement joins TRBV11-2 to TRBJ1-3, with D perhaps TRBD1 (5 bases). Deletions cut 4 bases from V and 3 bases from J, with 13 bases between. Germline CDR1 and CDR2: SGHAT and FQNNGV. The CDR3 has 15 residues. The CDR3 sequence is CASSSTGDLGNTIYF. DNA of the CDR3: TGTGCCAGCAGCTCTACAGGAGACCTTGGAAACACCATATATTTT. Variable domain in full (rest from reference TRBV11-2 and TRBJ1-3): EAGVAQSPRYKIIEKRQSVAFWCNPISGHATLYWYQQILGQGPKLLIQFQNNGVVDDSQLPKDRFSAERLKGVDSTLKIQPAKLEDSAVYLCASSSTGDLGNTIYFGEGSWLTVV.

The chain carries TRBV27 and TRBJ1-1, with 8 bases lining up with TRBD1. This CDR3 has 16 amino acids. Germline CDR1 and CDR2: MNHEY and SMNVEV (reference sequence). Unmatched junction bases numbered 14, after V lost 8 bases and J lost 3 bases. CDR3 sequence (DNA): TGTGCCAGCTCCCAAATTGGGGCAGGGGGCGACACTGAAGCTTTCTTT. Protein product: CASSQIGAGGDTEAFF.

The chain joins TRBV12-3 or TRBV12-4 to TRBJ1-6; D gene ambiguous. CDR3 length equals 13 residues. V dropped 3 bases and J dropped 10 bases, with 10 bases sitting between them. CDR3 nucleotide sequence: TGTGCCAGCAGTTTTGATAGCCGATCACCCCTCCACTTT. It is translated as CASSFDSRSPLHF.

This clone occurred a few times. J is TRBJ2-7 and V is TRBV11-2, with 9 positions matching TRBD2. Germline trimming cut 0 bases from V and 5 bases from J; bases unmatched to any gene: 8. The CDR3 totals 16 residues. The germline CDR1 and CDR2 sequences are SGHAT and FQNNGV. This chain's CDR3 is CASSLDLAGGVDEQYF. CDR3 sequence (DNA): TGTGCCAGCAGCTTAGATCTGGCGGGGGGGGTCGACGAGCAGTACTTC. Complete variable domain (other parts from reference TRBV11-2 and TRBJ2-7): EAGVAQSPRYKIIEKRQSVAFWCNPISGHATLYWYQQILGQGPKLLIQFQNNGVVDDSQLPKDRFSAERLKGVDSTLKIQPAKLEDSAVYLCASSLDLAGGVDEQYFGPGTRLTVT.

This clone was seen only once. The chain couples TRBV19 to TRBJ2-3; TRBD2 is a possible D gene (6 bases). In germline, CDR1 is LNHDA, CDR2 SQIVND (reference sequence). V lost 0 bases to trimming and J lost 3 bases, with 19 bases between them. The CDR3 has 18 residues. The CDR3 region is CASSIDKISGRATDTQYF. CDR3 DNA: TGTGCCAGTAGTATAGACAAAATTAGCGGTAGAGCAACAGATACGCAGTATTTT.

The chain couples TRBV6-4 to TRBJ2-1, with D maybe TRBD1 (6 bases). V dropped 3 bases and J dropped 6 bases, with 15 bases sitting between them. The CDR3 totals 15 residues. The germline CDR1 and CDR2 sequences are MRHNA and SNTAGT. Here the CDR3 reads CASSEEGGSSNEQFF. CDR3 DNA: TGTGCCAGCAGTGAGGAAGGGGGATCGAGCAATGAGCAGTTCTTC.

The gene calls are TRBV30 and TRBJ1-5; no clear D. Germline V gene lookup returns CDR1 GTSNPN and CDR2 SVGIG (reference sequence). The CDR3 covers 13 residues. V lost 1 base, J lost 3 bases, and 7 bases lay in between. This CDR3 is CAWSGGFNQPQHF. Here the CDR3 DNA reads TGTGCCTGGAGTGGAGGATTCAATCAGCCCCAGCATTTT.

This chain links TRBV7-6 with TRBJ2-1, with a possible D match to TRBD1 (6 bases). The V end lost 4 bases, the J end lost 5 bases, and 12 bases lay between the germline ends. Germline CDR1 and CDR2: SGHVS and FNYEAQ. The CDR3 contains 14 residues. The chain's CDR3 is CASSSGAENNEQFF. In DNA, the CDR3 is TGTGCCAGCAGCTCAGGGGCAGAAAACAATGAGCAGTTCTTC.

V and J are TRBV19 and TRBJ1-1; D is undetermined. The CDR3 totals 12 residues. Germline V gives CDR1 LNHDA, CDR2 SQIVND (reference sequence). V lost 2 bases and J 6 bases, leaving 7 bases between the germline ends. CDR3 in DNA: TGTGCCAGTAGTATAATGGCTTCTGAAGCTTTCTTT. It specifies CASSIMASEAFF.

The J gene is TRBJ2-7, the V gene TRBV6-1; TRBD1 aligns across 12 bases. This CDR3 has 16 residues. Germline V gene sequence: CDR1 MNHNS, CDR2 SASEGT. V dropped 4 bases and J dropped 6; count of bases not matched to a gene: 10. The CDR3 bases are TGTGCCAGCAGTGTCCTGCCGGGACAGGGGGCAGGCGAGCAGTACTTC. Translation: CASSVLPGQGAGEQYF.

The CDR3: CASSVDSGGGTEAFF. The CDR3 nucleotides read TGTGCCAGCAGCGTAGACTCAGGGGGCGGCACTGAAGCTTTCTTT. J is TRBJ1-1 and V is TRBV9; 8 bases fit TRBD1. Per germline, CDR1 SGDLS and CDR2 YYNGEE. This CDR3 spans 15 amino acids. With 0 bases clipped from V and 4 bases from J, the junction kept 5 bases outside the gene matches.

This clone showed up just a few times. The V gene is TRBV10-1, the J gene TRBJ2-2, with TRBD1 matching 9 bases. The CDR3 spans 15 residues. J lost 2 bases, V lost 5 bases, and 3 bases had no gene match. Germline CDR1 is WNHNN and CDR2 is SYGVQD (reference sequence). As DNA, the CDR3 is TGCGCCAGCAGTACGACAGGGGGAAACACCGGGGAGCTGTTTTTT. Translating it yields CASSTTGGNTGELFF.

V and J are TRBV7-8 and TRBJ1-1; D uncertain. Per germline, CDR1 SGHVS and CDR2 FQNEAQ. CDR3 size: 15 residues. The V end was cut by 1 base, the J end by 1 base, with 10 bases between. CDR3 coding DNA: TGTGCCAGCAGCTTAGGTCGGAGGGAGAACACTGAAGCTTTCTTT. Amino acids: CASSLGRRENTEAFF.

Remarks on this clone: One junction end disagrees with the germline gene, perhaps due to a read error. This rearrangement joins TRBV9 to TRBJ2-2; 10 bases are a match to TRBD1. Germline values: CDR1 SGDLS, CDR2 YYNGEE. The CDR3 has 14 amino acids. The CDR3 reads CASSPGTGVGALFF. CDR3 in DNA: TGTGCCAGCAGCCCCGGGACAGGGGTAGGGGCGCTGTTTTTT.

The chain couples TRBV7-8 to TRBJ2-5, with TRBD1 matching over 9 bases. The CDR3 runs to 13 residues. J lost 5 bases, V lost 10 bases, and 8 bases had no gene match. The germline V gene has CDR1 SGHVS and CDR2 FQNEAQ. The CDR3 DNA reads TGTGCCACCGGGGGACAGGGTGTGGAGACCCAGTACTTC. Protein sequence: CATGGQGVETQYF.

The V call is TRBV7-8, the J call TRBJ2-3; D might be TRBD1 (5 bases). The CDR3 is 15 amino acids. V was shortened by 4 bases and J by 5 bases, with 16 bases between the two germline ends. Germline assignment: CDR1 SGHVS and CDR2 FQNEAQ. The CDR3 protein is CASSSLGPSQDTQYF. The CDR3 nucleotides read TGTGCCAGCAGCTCGTTGGGGCCCTCCCAAGATACGCAGTATTTT. Full variable domain (rest looked up from reference TRBV7-8 and TRBJ2-3): GAGVSQSPRYKVAKRGQDVALRCDPISGHVSLFWYQQALGQGPEFLTYFQNEAQLDKSGLPSDRFFAERPEGSVSTLKIQRTQQEDSAVYLCASSSLGPSQDTQYFGPGTRLTVL.

The chain carries TRBV5-5 and TRBJ2-1; perhaps TRBD1 as D (6 bases). The CDR3 runs to 12 residues. Trimming took off 4 bases at V and 8 bases at J, with 10 bases between the two ends. The germline V gene has CDR1 SGHKS and CDR2 YYEKEE (reference sequence). Written as DNA, the CDR3 is TGTGCCAGCAGCCACAGGGCGGATGAGCAGTTCTTC. It translates to CASSHRADEQFF.

This clone was observed once. V is TRBV7-8 and J is TRBJ2-2; a weak D match, TRBD2 (6 bases). V was cut by 4 bases and J by 4 bases, with 16 bases left in between. This CDR3 is built from 16 residues. The germline gives CDR1 SGHVS, CDR2 FQNEAQ. DNA of the CDR3: TGTGCCAGCAGCTACCCCTCGCGGAGGGGCACCGGGGAGCTGTTTTTT. Its translation is CASSYPSRRGTGELFF.

This sequence joins TRBV19 and TRBJ1-1, with 8 positions matching TRBD1. The length of the CDR3 is 14 residues. V shed 8 bases, J shed 3 bases, and the junction held 8 bases outside the gene matches. Germline-derived CDR1 and CDR2 are LNHDA and SQIVND (reference sequence). In nucleotides, the CDR3 is TGTGCCAGTGTGGGGCAGGGGGCGGACACTGAAGCTTTCTTT. This codes for CASVGQGADTEAFF. Combining the CDR3 with reference TRBV19 and TRBJ1-1 gives the whole variable domain DGGITQSPKYLFRKEGQNVTLSCEQNLNHDAMYWYRQDPGQGLRLIYYSQIVNDFQKGDIAEGYSVSREKKESFPLTVTSAQKNPTAFYLCASVGQGADTEAFFGQGTRLTVV.

The chain joins TRBV3-1 (or the pseudogene TRBV3-2) to TRBJ2-4; TRBD1 agrees at 12 bases. J gave up 1 base and V 3 bases, and 1 base lay outside the gene matches. Germline CDR1 and CDR2: LGHDT and YNNKEL (reference sequence). CDR3 length equals 16 residues. CDR3 DNA: TGTGCCAGCAGCCAGGGACAGGGGGCGGCCAAAAACATTCAGTACTTC. Protein: CASSQGQGAAKNIQYF.